Sequencing of this T cell receptor (beta chain) was carried out in a study of T cell responses to AZD1222 COVID-19 vaccine (dated by TCRdb to about 2021). Some background on the complete study: Because spike-specific TCR depth and breadth did not differ between the two schedules, AZD1222 recipients who got a second dose at roughly 4 weeks were pooled with those who got a second dose at roughly 12 weeks. TCR sequencing was performed for roughly 250 trial participants, of whom approximately 200 were given two doses of AZD1222 and approximately 26 were given two doses of MenACWY control vaccine. Trial participants were enrolled by age into 18-55, 56-69 and 70-plus year subgroups, with around 150, 28 and 57 TCR-sequenced participants respectively.

The time point label, read with the paper, signifies: baseline before first vaccination. Samples from vaccinated people were obtained from the UK trials COV001 and COV002, which included a single-blind randomized controlled phase 2/3 trial of AZD1222 (ChAdOx1 nCoV-19) in healthy adults. Trial participant PBMC samples were collected at day 0 and day 28 after the second dose for TCRbeta chain sequencing. Overall study outcomes, separate from this receptor: After two AZD1222 doses, both the breadth and the depth of spike-specific TCRs were significantly higher than at day 0 and than in MenACWY recipients. Conclusions about previously exposed vaccinees were limited because only a handful of AZD1222 recipients were SARS-CoV-2 seropositive at baseline. Vaccine-associated CD4 TCRs spanned the whole spike protein, with dominant responses in regions 160-218 and 743-854. Reportedly, almost half of the unique spike-specific TCRs recognized epitopes lying outside the regions that are mutated in the B.1.351 and B.1.1.7 variants. In the small 56-69-year group, the increase in depth fell short of significance, most likely because of low power. Because no day 14 peak-response samples were available, the repertoires could be characterized only after the peak T cell response. Participants were mostly white British, with more females than males. The authors suggested clonal diversity may have been underestimated.

The CDR3 regions of human TCRbeta chains were subjected to immunosequencing. Under the source paper's analysis protocol: Repertoire TCRs were checked for matches against a reference library of SARS-CoV-2-specific TCRs that had been generated using the MIRA antigen-specificity platform. Breadth was defined as the fraction of unique TCRs that were SARS-CoV-2-associated. Depth was defined as the fraction of total T cells that were SARS-CoV-2-associated. Using the MIRA data, each spike-specific TCR was assigned both to the spike region to which the TCR was reactive and to a CD4 or CD8 class. Log10-transformed breadth and depth values were compared by one-way ANOVA with Sidak's multiple comparisons tests. In TCRdb, the immuneACCESS table is reduced to in-frame sequences with V and J assigned. These tables do not hold every clone; where another copy was compared, an unresolved V gene accounts for under half, and the others remain unexplained. The V and J calls and the clone size are those of that table, but D and trimming were determined from the DNA. The sample profile shows just under 100,000 clones; about 88% of them were found once. Clones ranked in the top ten supply roughly 2.8% of the sample.

Regarding this clone: Its antigen has not been determined. Base-call qualities are not available, and no considerably larger clone is one nucleotide away.

Spanning cysteine to phenylalanine, the CDR3 consists of 13 amino acids. The only DNA kept is the CDR3, 39 bases in frame from the first base. Reading the germline V gene gives CDR1 SQVTM and CDR2 ANQGSEA. Relative to germline, V is missing 3 bases and J is missing 8 bases, with 5 bases of the junction outside any gene match. This sequence originates from an adult in good health. Recombination linked TRBV29-1 to TRBJ1-4; TRBD1 aligns with 8 central bases. Source: peripheral blood, taken on day 0 of AZD1222 vaccination. CDR3 protein: CSVEYRGEEKLFF. The DNA sequence reads TGCAGCGTTGAGTACAGGGGGGAAGAAAAACTGTTTTTT.